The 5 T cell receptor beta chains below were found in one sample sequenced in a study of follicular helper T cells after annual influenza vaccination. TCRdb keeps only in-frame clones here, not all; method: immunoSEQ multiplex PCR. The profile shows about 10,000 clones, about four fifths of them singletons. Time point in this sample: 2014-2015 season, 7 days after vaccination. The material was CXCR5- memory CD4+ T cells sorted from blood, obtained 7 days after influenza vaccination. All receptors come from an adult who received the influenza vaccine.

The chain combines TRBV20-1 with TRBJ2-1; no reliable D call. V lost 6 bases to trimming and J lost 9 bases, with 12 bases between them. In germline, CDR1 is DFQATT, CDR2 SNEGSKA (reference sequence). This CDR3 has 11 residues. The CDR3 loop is CSASFDGEQFF. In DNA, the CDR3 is TGCAGTGCGTCGTTCGACGGTGAGCAGTTCTTC.

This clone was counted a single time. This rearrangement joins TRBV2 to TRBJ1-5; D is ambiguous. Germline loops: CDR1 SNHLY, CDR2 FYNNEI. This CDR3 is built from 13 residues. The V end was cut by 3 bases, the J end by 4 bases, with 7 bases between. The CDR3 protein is CASSDSENQPQHF. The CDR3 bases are TGTGCCAGCAGTGATTCGGAGAATCAGCCCCAGCATTTT.

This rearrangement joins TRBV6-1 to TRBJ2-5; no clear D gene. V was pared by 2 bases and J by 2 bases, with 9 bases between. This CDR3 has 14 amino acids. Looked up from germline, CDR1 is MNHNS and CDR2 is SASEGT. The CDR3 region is CASSEYRVQETQYF. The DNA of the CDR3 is TGTGCCAGCAGTGAATATCGGGTGCAAGAGACCCAGTACTTC.

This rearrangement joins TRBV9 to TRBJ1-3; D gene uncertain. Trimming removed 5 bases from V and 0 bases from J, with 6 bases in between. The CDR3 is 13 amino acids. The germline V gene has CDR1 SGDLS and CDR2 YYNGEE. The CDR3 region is CASRPSSGNTIYF. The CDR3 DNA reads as TGTGCCAGCAGGCCCAGCTCTGGAAACACCATATATTTT.

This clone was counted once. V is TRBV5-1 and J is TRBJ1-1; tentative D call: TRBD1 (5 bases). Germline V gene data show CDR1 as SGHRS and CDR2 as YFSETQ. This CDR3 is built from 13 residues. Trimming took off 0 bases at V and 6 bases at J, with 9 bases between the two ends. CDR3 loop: CASSLDGAAEAFF. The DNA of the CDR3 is TGCGCCAGCAGCTTGGACGGGGCGGCTGAAGCTTTCTTT.